Following are 9 T cell receptor beta chains from one sample sequenced in a study of OX40 agonist ivuxolimab in advanced cancers. TCRdb keeps only in-frame clones here, not all; method: immunoSEQ multiplex PCR. The data show around 62,000 clones, about 89% seen once. Sample: CD4+ or CD8+ T cells sorted from blood, taken in a trial of the OX40 agonist ivuxolimab. These receptors originate from an adult with an advanced solid tumor such as melanoma, head and neck, liver or kidney cancer.

The V call is TRBV19, the J call TRBJ2-6; the D gene is possibly TRBD2 (5 bases). In germline, CDR1 is LNHDA, CDR2 SQIVND (reference sequence). V gave up 7 bases and J gave up 2 bases, with 9 bases separating them. This CDR3 region has 14 residues. CDR3 sequence reads: CASIGVAGANVLTF. CDR3 DNA: TGTGCCAGTATCGGGGTCGCTGGGGCCAACGTCCTGACTTTC.

The CDR3 DNA reads as TGTGCCAGCAGTTTGTCCGGTTTTAGCACAGATACGCAGTATTTT. Its translation is CASSLSGFSTDTQYF. The V and J genes are TRBV28 and TRBJ2-3; the D is unclear. Trimming cost V 3 bases and J 0 bases, with 10 bases left between them. CDR1 MDHEN and CDR2 SYDVKM come from the germline V gene. The CDR3 is made up of 15 amino acids.

The chain uses TRBV18 and TRBJ2-5, with D hard to call. The germline CDR1 and CDR2 sequences are KGHSH and LQKENI. The V end lost 1 base, the J end lost 5 bases, and 8 bases lay between the germline ends. The CDR3 is made up of 13 amino acids. CDR3 region: CASSPLSGETQYF. The CDR3 DNA follows: TGTGCCAGCTCACCACTGTCCGGGGAGACCCAGTACTTC.

The chain employs TRBV11-3 and TRBJ2-3; 7 nucleotides line up with TRBD2. The CDR3 length is 17 residues. Germline V gene lookup returns CDR1 SGHNT and CDR2 YENEEA. Germline trimming cut 4 bases from V and 4 bases from J; bases unmatched to any gene: 14. In nucleotides, the CDR3 is TGTGCCAGCAGCTCCTCGCGCGGGAGTTACGGGTCAGATACGCAGTATTTT. This codes for CASSSSRGSYGSDTQYF.

The chain is built from TRBV2 and TRBJ2-5, with 15 bases lining up with TRBD2. After removal of 6 bases from V and 5 bases from J, the junction contained 4 bases not matched to a gene. Germline V gives CDR1 SNHLY, CDR2 FYNNEI. The CDR3 contains 15 residues. The CDR3, as DNA: TGTGCCAGCAGGAAAGGGACTAGCGGGAGGGAGACCCAGTACTTC. This gives the protein CASRKGTSGRETQYF.

This chain links TRBV27 with TRBJ1-1; weak D call: TRBD1 (6 bases). Germline V gene sequence: CDR1 MNHEY, CDR2 SMNVEV (reference sequence). V lost 4 bases and J lost 1, with 22 bases in between. This CDR3 region has 18 residues. The CDR3 DNA reads as TGTGCCAGCAGTTCCGGACAGAAACTATACCCCTGGAACACTGAAGCTTTCTTT. Protein sequence: CASSSGQKLYPWNTEAFF.

V usage is TRBV5-1 and J usage is TRBJ2-2; 7 bases line up with TRBD1. The V gene's germline CDR1 is SGHRS and CDR2 YFSETQ. This CDR3 spans 13 amino acids. Germline trimming cut 7 bases from V and 6 bases from J; bases unmatched to any gene: 6. The CDR3 region is CASRTGDSGELFF. DNA of the CDR3: TGCGCCAGCCGGACAGGCGATTCCGGGGAGCTGTTTTTT.

The rearrangement joins TRBV9 to TRBJ2-1, with 10 bases lining up with TRBD1. Losses at the gene ends were 4 bases for V and 7 bases for J; bases not matched to a gene: 8. This CDR3 spans 15 amino acids. Germline V CDR1 and CDR2: SGDLS, YYNGEE. CDR3 nucleotide sequence: TGTGCCAGCAGCCACCGGACAGGGGGGAGTAATGAGCAGTTCTTC. It is translated as CASSHRTGGSNEQFF.

The chain couples TRBV18 to TRBJ2-1, with TRBD2 matching over 8 bases. Germline V gives CDR1 KGHSH, CDR2 LQKENI. After removal of 3 bases from V and 7 bases from J, the junction contained 14 bases not matched to a gene. The CDR3 is 17 residues long. In nucleotides, the CDR3 is TGTGCCAGCTCACCGCTTGCGGGAGGTGGGCCCAGGAATGAGCAGTTCTTC. This gives the protein CASSPLAGGGPRNEQFF.